This T cell receptor beta chain derives from a study of early T cells in non-severe SARS-CoV-2 infection. About the study: With bulk RNA from unsorted whole blood as input, sequencing yielded unpaired chains. Findings and limits, study-wide: A preference for anti-spike CD8 responses marked VDJdb matching, which missed private and CD4 specificities.

As concerns this clonotype: What it recognizes is unknown.

Unique molecular identifiers (one per individual cDNA molecule) were attached. From the 5' RACE reads, TCRdb called clonotypes with MiXCR, one entry per CDR3 protein. The sample records around 21,000 distinct CDR3 sequences, over 5.5% being singletons. Looked up from germline, CDR1 is MNHEY and CDR2 is SVGEGT. V shed 10 bases and J shed 7 bases, with 14 bases lying between them. The CDR3 is 12 amino acids. The sequencing used whole blood, collected at baseline. The source is an adult who was a healthcare worker with PCR-confirmed SARS-CoV-2 infection or an uninfected control (not recorded which). This sequence joins TRBV6-2 or TRBV6-3 and TRBJ2-1; D remains unclear. CDR3 nucleotide sequence: TGTGCCACTAAAGGCGCTGGGAATGAGCAGTTCTTC. Translating it yields CATKGAGNEQFF.